Listed below are T cell receptor beta chains from one sample, sequenced in a study of Ad26.COV2.S vaccination and SARS-CoV-2 variants. Here immunoSEQ multiplex PCR was the method, and the copy in TCRdb shows in-frame clones only, minus some. The sample has 350,000 to 500,000 clones, approximately 89% seen once. Here the sequenced sample was peripheral blood, taken in a trial of Ad26.COV2.S vaccine versus placebo. These receptors originate from a person aged 18-65 years who received the Ad26.COV2.S COVID-19 vaccine or a placebo. Each CDR3 is given with its conserved first and last residue. Each record gives: V gene, J gene, CDR3 protein.

TRBV4-3,TRBJ1-1,CASSQGQVPHYTEAFF
TRBV29-1,TRBJ1-2,CSVPTVTNYGYTF
TRBV9,TRBJ1-5,CASSVEGLSNQPQHF
TRBV7-9,TRBJ1-2,CASSLLPRDYGYTF
TRBV6-5,TRBJ1-6,CASSPQGLFNSPLHF
TRBV6-5,TRBJ1-2,CASRTGYNYGYTF
TRBV23-1,TRBJ2-7,CASRISGGVYEQYF
TRBV9,TRBJ1-1,CASSVRGNTEAFF
TRBV5-4,TRBJ2-7,CAGGAGEGEQYF
TRBV4-3,TRBJ2-5,CASSQALAAGAQETQYF
TRBV2,TRBJ1-5,CASRIFRDTNQPQHF
TRBV9,TRBJ2-2,CASSVAPGTGELFF
TRBV6-5,TRBJ1-2,CASRPQGAVYGYTF
TRBV5-1,TRBJ2-5,CASTSGGGDQETQYF
TRBV11-3,TRBJ2-4,CASSSLRGPAKNIQYF
TRBV12-3/TRBV12-4,TRBJ2-5,CASSPKETQYF